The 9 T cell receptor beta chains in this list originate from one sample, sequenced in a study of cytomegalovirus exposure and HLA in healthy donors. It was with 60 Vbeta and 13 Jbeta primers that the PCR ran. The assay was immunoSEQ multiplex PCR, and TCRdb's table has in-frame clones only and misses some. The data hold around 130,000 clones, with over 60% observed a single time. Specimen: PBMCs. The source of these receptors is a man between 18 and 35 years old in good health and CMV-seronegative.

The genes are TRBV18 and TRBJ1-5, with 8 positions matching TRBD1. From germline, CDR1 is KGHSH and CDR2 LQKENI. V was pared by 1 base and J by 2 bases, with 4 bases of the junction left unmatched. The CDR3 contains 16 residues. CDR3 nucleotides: TGTGCCAGCTCACCACGACAGGGGATGGGCAATCAGCCCCAGCATTTT. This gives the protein CASSPRQGMGNQPQHF.

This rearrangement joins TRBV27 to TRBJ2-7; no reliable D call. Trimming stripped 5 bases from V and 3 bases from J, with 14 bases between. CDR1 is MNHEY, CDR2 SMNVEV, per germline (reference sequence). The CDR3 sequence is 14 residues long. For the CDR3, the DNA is TGTGCCAGCAGTCCCCCGGGTTACCTCTACGAGCAGTACTTC. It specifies CASSPPGYLYEQYF.

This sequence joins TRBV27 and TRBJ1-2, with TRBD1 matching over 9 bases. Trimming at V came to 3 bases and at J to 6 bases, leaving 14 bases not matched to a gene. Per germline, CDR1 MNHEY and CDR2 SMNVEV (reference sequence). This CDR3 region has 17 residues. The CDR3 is CASSFVPGTGTLDGYTF. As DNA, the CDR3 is TGTGCCAGCAGTTTTGTGCCCGGGACAGGGACTCTGGATGGCTACACCTTC.

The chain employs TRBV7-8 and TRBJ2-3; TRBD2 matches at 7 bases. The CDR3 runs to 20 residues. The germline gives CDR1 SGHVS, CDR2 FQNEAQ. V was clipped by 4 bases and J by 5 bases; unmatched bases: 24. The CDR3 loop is CASSWATGGSLAFVLDTQYF. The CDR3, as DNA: TGTGCCAGCAGCTGGGCGACGGGAGGTTCACTAGCATTCGTTTTAGATACGCAGTATTTT.

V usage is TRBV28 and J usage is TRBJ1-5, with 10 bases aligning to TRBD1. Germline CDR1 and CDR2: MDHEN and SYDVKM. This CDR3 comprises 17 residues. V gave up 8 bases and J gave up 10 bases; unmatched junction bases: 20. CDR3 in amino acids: CASDSTGTGAAAHPQHF. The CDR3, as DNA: TGTGCCAGCGACAGTACCGGGACAGGGGCCGCGGCACACCCCCAGCATTTT. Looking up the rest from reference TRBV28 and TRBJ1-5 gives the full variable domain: DVKVTQSSRYLVKRTGEKVFLECVQDMDHENMFWYRQDPGLGLRLIYFSYDVKMKEKGDIPEGYSVSREKKERFSLILESASTNQTSMYLCASDSTGTGAAAHPQHFGDGTRLSIL.

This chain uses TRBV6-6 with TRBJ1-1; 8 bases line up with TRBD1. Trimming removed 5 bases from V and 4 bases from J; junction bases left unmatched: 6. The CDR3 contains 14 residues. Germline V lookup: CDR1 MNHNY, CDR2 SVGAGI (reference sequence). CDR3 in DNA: TGTGCCAGCAGTACCCGGACAGGGATCACTGAAGCTTTCTTT. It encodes CASSTRTGITEAFF.

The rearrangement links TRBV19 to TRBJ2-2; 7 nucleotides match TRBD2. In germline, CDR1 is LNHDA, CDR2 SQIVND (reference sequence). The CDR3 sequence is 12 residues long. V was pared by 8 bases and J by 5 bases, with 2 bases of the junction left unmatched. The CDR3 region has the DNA TGTGCCAGTGGGGGGGGTACCGGGGAGCTGTTTTTT. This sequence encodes CASGGGTGELFF. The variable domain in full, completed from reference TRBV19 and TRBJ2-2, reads DGGITQSPKYLFRKEGQNVTLSCEQNLNHDAMYWYRQDPGQGLRLIYYSQIVNDFQKGDIAEGYSVSREKKESFPLTVTSAQKNPTAFYLCASGGGTGELFFGEGSRLTVL.

Here the CDR3 reads CASSLTGRRRPEAFF. The CDR3 region has the DNA TGCGCCAGCAGCCTGACAGGGCGCCGGCGGCCTGAAGCTTTCTTT. The V gene is TRBV4-1, the J gene TRBJ1-1; the match to TRBD1 covers 7 bases. Unmatched junction bases numbered 11, after V lost 4 bases and J lost 6 bases. The CDR3 spans 15 residues. CDR1 is MGHRA, CDR2 YSYEKL, per germline.

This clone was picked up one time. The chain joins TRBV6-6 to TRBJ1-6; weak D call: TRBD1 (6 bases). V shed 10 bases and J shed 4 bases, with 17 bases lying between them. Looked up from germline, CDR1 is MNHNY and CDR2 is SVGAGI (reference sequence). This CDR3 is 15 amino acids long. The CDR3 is CATVWAGDYNSPLHF. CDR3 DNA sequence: TGTGCCACCGTCTGGGCAGGGGATTATAATTCACCCCTCCACTTT.